What follows are 26 T cell receptor beta chains derived from one specimen sequenced in a study of blood T cells in healthy people across ages. The authors ran a second PCR of roughly 6 to 12 cycles using a sample-barcoded 5' primer and a J-beta primer mix. TCRdb re-analysed the 5' RACE reads in MiXCR, keeping a single row per CDR3 protein. Among around 1,100,000 distinct CDR3 sequences, more than 30% were seen once, and the ten largest hold 13%. Sequenced material: blood. These receptors were collected from a man aged 18 to 29 in good health.

This clonotype occurred a few times. The chain carries TRBV4-1 and TRBJ2-1, with TRBD1 matching 7 bases. CDR3 length: 16 amino acids. Trimming at V came to 1 base and at J to 6 bases, leaving 9 bases not matched to a gene. Germline V CDR1 and CDR2: MGHRA, YSYEKL. DNA for the CDR3: TGCGCCAGCAGCCAAGGGCTTGGGACAGCCACCAATGAGCAGTTCTTC. Its translation is CASSQGLGTATNEQFF.

This rearrangement joins TRBV3-1 to TRBJ1-2; D unclear. The CDR3 has 13 amino acids. Trimming stripped 0 bases from V and 5 bases from J, with 7 bases between. The germline V gene has CDR1 LGHDT and CDR2 YNNKEL (reference sequence). CDR3 protein: CASSQEGPYGYTF. The CDR3 region has the DNA TGTGCCAGCAGCCAAGAAGGACCTTATGGCTACACCTTC.

The CDR3 DNA reads as TGTGCCAGCGTGGGGGAAAATAATTCCTACAATGAGCAGTTCTTC. This encodes CASVGENNSYNEQFF. The chain uses TRBV6-1 and TRBJ2-1, with D possibly being TRBD1 or TRBD2 (5 bases each). The CDR3 runs 15 residues. Trimming stripped 8 bases from V and 1 base from J, with 15 bases between. Germline V gene data show CDR1 as MNHNS and CDR2 as SASEGT.

This chain uses TRBV4-3 with TRBJ2-4; TRBD1 matches 9 bases. Trimming cost V 3 bases and J 1 base; bases outside gene matches: 16. The CDR3 length is 20 residues. In germline, CDR1 is LGHNA, CDR2 YSLEER. This CDR3 reads CASSHVYRGRSDGAKNIQYF. CDR3 in DNA: TGCGCCAGCAGCCATGTTTACAGGGGGCGAAGCGATGGGGCCAAAAACATTCAGTACTTC.

This clonotype was picked up a small number of times. The chain couples TRBV28 to TRBJ1-6; the D is unclear. The germline gives CDR1 MDHEN, CDR2 SYDVKM. V was trimmed by 10 bases and J by 8 bases, leaving 12 bases between them. This CDR3 is built from 12 residues. The CDR3 DNA sequence: TGTGCCACCGGGAGCTGGGATTCACCCCTCCACTTT. As protein: CATGSWDSPLHF.

This rearrangement joins TRBV5-6 to TRBJ2-2, with 8 bases matching TRBD2. V lost 7 bases to trimming and J lost 5 bases; unmatched junction nucleotides: 10. The CDR3 consists of 15 residues. The V gene's germline CDR1 is SGHDT and CDR2 YYEEEE. The DNA for the CDR3 is TGTGCCAGCGGAGTACCGGGACTAGGGACCGGGGAGCTGTTTTTT. Amino acids: CASGVPGLGTGELFF.

This clonotype turned up a few times. The chain is built from TRBV9 and TRBJ2-3; maybe TRBD1 (5 bases). V was trimmed by 0 bases and J by 1 base, leaving 9 bases between them. Germline-derived CDR1 and CDR2 are SGDLS and YYNGEE. This CDR3 is built from 15 residues. CDR3 in amino acids: CASSVVVRGTDTQYF. The CDR3 bases are TGTGCCAGCAGCGTAGTCGTCAGGGGCACAGATACGCAGTATTTT.

The genes are TRBV5-1 and TRBJ1-5, with D possibly TRBD1 on 6 matching bases. Trimming shortened V by 4 bases and J by 4 bases, and 15 bases separated the two germline ends. The CDR3 contains 15 residues. Germline V gene sequence: CDR1 SGHRS, CDR2 YFSETQ. CDR3 DNA sequence: TGCGCCAGCAGCGTCGACGGACAGATGAATCAGCCCCAGCATTTT. Translated: CASSVDGQMNQPQHF.

V gene TRBV20-1 combines with J gene TRBJ2-5, with D possibly TRBD2 on 6 matching bases. The CDR3 is made up of 14 amino acids. Trimming stripped 3 bases from V and 5 bases from J, with 16 bases between. Germline assignment: CDR1 DFQATT and CDR2 SNEGSKA (reference sequence). The CDR3, as DNA: TGCAGTGCTAGTGACCTAGCGAATGCCGAGACCCAGTACTTC. This sequence encodes CSASDLANAETQYF.

This clonotype turned up a few times. This sequence joins TRBV20-1 and TRBJ1-4; maybe TRBD1 (5 bases). V shed 0 bases and J shed 3 bases, with 11 bases lying between them. This CDR3 has 15 residues. The V gene's germline CDR1 is DFQATT and CDR2 SNEGSKA (reference sequence). The CDR3 spells CSARDRAGPNEKLFF. CDR3 nucleotides: TGCAGTGCTAGAGATCGAGCAGGGCCTAATGAAAAACTGTTTTTT.

This clonotype came up a few times. The genes are TRBV9 and TRBJ1-2, with 8 positions matching TRBD1. Trimming cost V 0 bases and J 11 bases; bases outside gene matches: 3. Germline CDR1 SGDLS, CDR2 YYNGEE. The CDR3 loop spans 12 amino acids. The CDR3 loop is CASSVATGGYTF. CDR3 sequence (DNA): TGTGCCAGCAGCGTAGCTACAGGGGGGTACACCTTC.

V gene TRBV10-3 combines with J gene TRBJ2-7, with D perhaps TRBD1 or TRBD2 (5 bases each). CDR1 is ENHRY and CDR2 is SYGVKD in the germline V gene. The V and J ends lost 0 bases and 1 base respectively, with 13 bases between them. This CDR3 contains 16 residues. The CDR3 is CAISESGSGHSYEQYF. The CDR3 DNA is TGTGCCATCAGTGAGTCGGGCAGCGGACATTCCTACGAGCAGTACTTC.

The rearrangement joins TRBV29-1 to TRBJ1-4, with D maybe TRBD1 (5 bases). The CDR3 is 13 amino acids. Trimming took 7 bases from V and 6 from J, leaving 15 bases between them. Germline CDR1 is SQVTM and CDR2 is ANQGSEA. CDR3 sequence: CSGTGGTYEKLFF. The CDR3 bases are TGCAGCGGAACGGGGGGGACCTATGAAAAACTGTTTTTT.

This chain uses TRBV21-1 with TRBJ1-3; TRBD1 was called by the table and not checked on the DNA. TRBV21-1 corresponds to a pseudogene. The CDR3 consists of 16 residues. The CDR3 region has the DNA TGTGCCAGCAGCAACGGGACTCAATCCCCCCTGAACACCATATATTTT. The encoded protein is CASSNGTQSPLNTIYF.

This clonotype was picked up a small number of times. The chain combines TRBV7-9 with TRBJ1-1; D is ambiguous. In germline, CDR1 is SEHNR, CDR2 FQNEAQ (reference sequence). This CDR3 comprises 12 residues. With 5 bases removed from V and 4 bases from J, the gap between germline ends came to 8 bases. In DNA, the CDR3 is TGTGCCAGCAGCCCCCCTCCCACTGAAGCTTTCTTT. Its translation is CASSPPPTEAFF.

On this clonotype itself: The germline gene is not matched at one end of the junction; a read error may be the cause. The chain employs TRBV7-7 and TRBJ2-7, with 7 bases matching TRBD2. The germline gives CDR1 SSHAT, CDR2 FNYEAQ (reference sequence). The CDR3 extends over 16 amino acids. The CDR3 spells CASSLRSGVQYNEQYF. The CDR3 nucleotides are TGTGCTAGCAGCTTAAGGAGCGGGGTACAATACAATGAGCAGTACTTC.

The genes are TRBV27 and TRBJ1-5; a possible D gene is TRBD1 (6 bases). The CDR3 has 14 amino acids. Germline V gene lookup returns CDR1 MNHEY and CDR2 SMNVEV (reference sequence). The germline V and J ends were trimmed by 5 bases and 5 bases, with 13 bases remaining between them. The CDR3 nucleotides read TGTGCCAGCAGTGTAACCCCAGGGGATCAGCCCCAGCATTTT. It encodes CASSVTPGDQPQHF.

V gene TRBV5-1 combines with J gene TRBJ1-1, with D unresolved. The CDR3 is 13 residues long. The V end was cut by 6 bases, the J end by 3 bases, with 12 bases between. Germline V gives CDR1 SGHRS, CDR2 YFSETQ. The CDR3 DNA reads as TGCGCCAGCACCCAGACTGGGGACACTGAAGCTTTCTTT. It is translated as CASTQTGDTEAFF.

Concerning this clonotype itself: This may be a read error: a much more frequent sequence differs by one nucleotide. The V call is TRBV29-1, the J call TRBJ2-1, with 11 bases matching TRBD1. The CDR3 contains 14 residues. CDR1 SQVTM and CDR2 ANQGSEA come from the germline V gene. V was clipped by 1 base and J by 12 bases; unmatched bases: 8. CDR3 DNA: TGCAGCGTTGAAGTAGGGACAGGGGGATCTGGGCAGTTCTTC. Protein: CSVEVGTGGSGQFF.

V gene TRBV4-3 combines with J gene TRBJ2-3; 10 nucleotides agree with TRBD1. Germline CDR1 LGHNA, CDR2 YSLEER. The CDR3 is 17 residues long. The V and J ends lost 3 bases and 5 bases, in that order; junction bases with no gene match: 11. CDR3 amino acids: CASSHDYRDRGKDTQYF. The CDR3 bases are TGCGCCAGCAGCCATGATTACCGGGACAGGGGAAAAGATACGCAGTATTTT.

The gene calls are TRBV20-1 and TRBJ2-3; possibly TRBD1 for D (6 bases). Trimming left V 3 bases short and J 3 bases short, with 16 bases between. From germline, CDR1 is DFQATT and CDR2 SNEGSKA (reference sequence). The CDR3 covers 15 residues. CDR3 nucleotides: TGCAGTGCTAGTTGGACCAGGACAGTTACAGATACGCAGTATTTT. Translation: CSASWTRTVTDTQYF.

The CDR3: CAVGPVVGEQFF. The CDR3 DNA reads as TGTGCTGTAGGGCCTGTGGTTGGTGAGCAGTTCTTC. The V and J genes are TRBV12-3 or TRBV12-4 and TRBJ2-1; D is unclear. This CDR3 region has 12 residues.

The sample holds a few counts of this clonotype. V and J are TRBV5-6 and TRBJ1-1; no reliable D call. Germline values: CDR1 SGHDT, CDR2 YYEEEE. V dropped 3 bases and J dropped 5 bases, with 14 bases sitting between them. CDR3 length: 14 residues. CDR3 nucleotides: TGTGCCAGCAGCTCCAATCCCCAGTCTACTGAAGCTTTCTTT. It encodes CASSSNPQSTEAFF.

The rearrangement joins TRBV6-2 or TRBV6-3 to TRBJ2-7; possible D gene TRBD2, 5 bases. CDR1 and CDR2 (germline): MNHEY, SVGEGT. The CDR3 totals 15 residues. V dropped 2 bases and J dropped 6 bases, with 17 bases sitting between them. The CDR3 loop is CASSYRLSSLGEQYF. CDR3 coding DNA: TGTGCCAGCAGTTACAGACTATCCAGCTTGGGCGAGCAGTACTTC.

The J gene is TRBJ1-2, the V gene TRBV20-1; the D gene is possibly TRBD1 (5 bases). Trimming left V 6 bases short and J 8 bases short, with 19 bases between. This CDR3 has 13 amino acids. The germline V gene encodes CDR1 DFQATT and CDR2 SNEGSKA (reference sequence). CDR3 in DNA: TGCAGTGCGGAGGGACTGGCTTACGGGGGCTACACCTTC. Its translation: CSAEGLAYGGYTF.

There are a few counts of this clonotype. The chain links TRBV20-1 to TRBJ1-6, with D perhaps TRBD1 (6 bases). V was clipped by 4 bases and J by 0 bases, with 10 bases between them. CDR1 is DFQATT, CDR2 SNEGSKA, per germline (reference sequence). CDR3 length equals 15 residues. CDR3 protein: CSAKTGSSYNSPLHF. The DNA of the CDR3 is TGCAGTGCTAAAACAGGGAGCTCCTATAATTCACCCCTCCACTTT.